The 8 T cell receptor beta chains given below trace back to one sample, sequenced in a study of ipilimumab plus nivolumab after autologous stem cell transplantation. Method: immunoSEQ multiplex PCR; TCRdb's copy keeps in-frame clones and lacks some. The table has 3,100 or so clones, around 84% seen once. Sequenced here: PBMCs, sampled in a trial of ipilimumab plus nivolumab as post-transplant consolidation. These TCRs come from a male donor with multiple myeloma.

This sequence joins TRBV30 and TRBJ2-3; perhaps TRBD1 as D (5 bases). CDR1 is GTSNPN, CDR2 SVGIG, per germline (reference sequence). V was clipped by 4 bases and J by 2 bases, with 10 bases between them. The CDR3 covers 13 residues. DNA of the CDR3: TGTGCCTGGACTGGACAATCCACAGATACGCAGTATTTT. This codes for CAWTGQSTDTQYF.

This chain joins TRBV12-2 and TRBJ2-5. TRBV12-2 is reported as a pseudogene. This CDR3 has 13 amino acids. The CDR3 loop is CVGRSGTQETQYF. Written as DNA, the CDR3 is TGTGTGGGACGCTCGGGGACGCAAGAGACCCAGTACTTC.

In its sample, this clone was seen a few times. V is TRBV5-1 and J is TRBJ2-3, with 7 bases fitting TRBD1. V lost 6 bases and J lost 1; bases outside the gene matches: 8. The CDR3 is 15 residues long. CDR1 and CDR2 from the germline V gene are SGHRS and YFSETQ. For the CDR3, the DNA is TGCGCCAGCAACGCCGGGACAGCTCGCACAGATACGCAGTATTTT. Its translation is CASNAGTARTDTQYF. The whole variable domain, remainder taken from reference TRBV5-1 and TRBJ2-3, is KAGVTQTPRYLIKTRGQQVTLSCSPISGHRSVSWYQQTPGQGLQFLFEYFSETQRNKGNFPGRFSGRQFSNSRSEMNVSTLELGDSALYLCASNAGTARTDTQYFGPGTRLTVL.

This CDR3 is CASSDSRLGGELFF. In DNA form, the CDR3 reads TGTGCCAGCAGTGACTCCAGGCTTGGTGGGGAGCTGTTTTTT. J is TRBJ2-2 and V is TRBV6-4; D gene unclear. With 0 bases removed from V and 8 bases from J, the gap between germline ends came to 10 bases. The CDR3 has 14 amino acids. Germline V CDR1 and CDR2: MRHNA, SNTAGT.

DNA for the CDR3: TGTGCCAGCAGTGAATCCCAGCCTAACTATGGCTACACCTTC. Protein product: CASSESQPNYGYTF. V usage is TRBV2 and J usage is TRBJ1-2; D remains unclear. CDR1 and CDR2 (germline): SNHLY, FYNNEI. The CDR3 contains 14 residues. Trimming stripped 2 bases from V and 0 bases from J, with 7 bases between.

The chain uses TRBV18 and TRBJ1-6; the match to TRBD1 covers 10 bases. Per the germline V gene, CDR1 is KGHSH and CDR2 is LQKENI. This CDR3 comprises 16 residues. The ends lost 4 bases at V and 9 bases at J; junction bases unmatched: 9. CDR3 loop: CASSLSRDRGGSPLHF. The CDR3, as DNA: TGTGCCAGCTCACTCAGTCGGGACAGGGGTGGTTCACCCCTCCACTTT.

The genes are TRBV5-4 and TRBJ2-5; TRBD1 or TRBD2 may be the D gene (6 bases each). The CDR3 length is 15 residues. Germline CDR1 SGHNT, CDR2 YYREEE (reference sequence). Deletions cut 2 bases from V and 3 bases from J, with 14 bases between. CDR3 bases: TGTGCCAGCAGCTTCTCCCTAAGGGGGGAAGAGACCCAGTACTTC. Its protein is CASSFSLRGEETQYF.

The chain carries TRBV30 and TRBJ2-2; weak D call: TRBD2 (6 bases). The CDR3 length is 15 residues. Germline values: CDR1 GTSNPN, CDR2 SVGIG (reference sequence). The V end was cut by 1 base, the J end by 1 base, with 10 bases between. In DNA form, the CDR3 reads TGTGCCTGGAGTGGCGGGGACGAGAACACCGGGGAGCTGTTTTTT. The encoded protein is CAWSGGDENTGELFF.